A selection of T cell receptor beta chains follows, all from one sample in a study of shared clonotypes between healthy human individuals. Only in-frame clones appear in the TCRdb table, and some are missing; sequencing was by immunoSEQ multiplex PCR. Of millions of clones listed, around 96% are singletons. The sample consisted of naive CD8+ T cells sorted from blood. These receptors were obtained from a man aged 18 to 29 in good health. Each CDR3 is given with its conserved first and last residue. D genes are given only for firm matches. Rows may omit the clone size; those that give it use once, few, many or a size class.

>NA|16|NA|TRBV11-2|TRBJ1-6
TGTGCCAGCAGCTTAGGGGGCGGCGTCTTGAATTCACCCCTCCACTTT
CASSLGGGVLNSPLHF
>NA|16|TRBD1|TRBV4-1|TRBJ2-7
TGCGCCAGCAGCCAAGGGAGGGGACAGGGGTACTACGAGCAGTACTTC
CASSQGRGQGYYEQYF
>NA|11|TRBD2|TRBV30|TRBJ2-1
TGTGCCTGGGAAAGCGGGGGGGCCCAGTTCTTC
CAWESGGAQFF
>NA|16|NA|TRBV4-3|TRBJ1-6
TGCGCCAGCAGCCAAGATAGTACCCTAGGGAGTTCACCCCTCCACTTT
CASSQDSTLGSSPLHF
>once|13|TRBD1|TRBV6-1|TRBJ2-7
TGTGCCAGCGGAAACAGGGGACCCTACGAGCAGTACTTC
CASGNRGPYEQYF
>NA|14|NA|TRBV4-2|TRBJ1-1
TGTGCCAGCAGTCTAACAGGGTTGGCCACTGAAGCTTTCTTT
CASSLTGLATEAFF
>NA|14|NA|TRBV30|TRBJ2-3
TGTGCCTGGAGCGATGGGCAGGGTACAGATACGCAGTATTTT
CAWSDGQGTDTQYF
>NA|14|TRBD1|TRBV6-5|TRBJ2-7
TGTGCCAGCAGTTACTCCGCAGGGGGCGCAGAGCAGTACTTC
CASSYSAGGAEQYF
>NA|14|TRBD1|TRBV11-2|TRBJ2-5
TGTGCCAGCAGCTTTTGGACAGGGCAAGAGACCCAGTACTTC
CASSFWTGQETQYF
>NA|14|NA|TRBV13|TRBJ2-5
TGTGCCAGCAGCTCCAACTTAGCGCAAGAGACCCAGTACTTC
CASSSNLAQETQYF
>NA|16|NA|TRBV4-1|TRBJ2-3
TGCGCCAGCAGCCAAGAGCGTAGCGAGTTTACGGATACGCAGTATTTT
CASSQERSEFTDTQYF
>NA|15|TRBD1|TRBV2|TRBJ1-2
TGTGCCAGCAGGGAAGGGACAGCGTCTGACTATGGCTACACCTTC
CASREGTASDYGYTF
>NA|19|NA|TRBV5-6|TRBJ2-1
TGTGCCAGCAGCAATACACCAGGAAGGGTTCGGGGCTTGGACAATGAGCAGTTCTTC
CASSNTPGRVRGLDNEQFF
>NA|14|TRBD1|TRBV29-1|TRBJ2-5
TGCAGCGTTGAAACAGGGGTTTTACAAGAGACCCAGTACTTC
CSVETGVLQETQYF
>NA|14|NA|TRBV4-1|TRBJ2-2
TGCGCCAGCAGCCAAGATCCCAGCTCCGGGGAGCTGTTTTTT
CASSQDPSSGELFF
>NA|17|TRBD2|TRBV27|TRBJ2-5
TGTGCCAGCAGTGGGGTAGCGGGGGTCCCTATGGCAGAGACCCAGTACTTC
CASSGVAGVPMAETQYF
>NA|14|NA|TRBV9|TRBJ2-5
TGTGCCAGCAGCGGGTTGGGCGGGATGGAGACCCAGTACTTC
CASSGLGGMETQYF
>few|14|NA|TRBV6-6|TRBJ2-7
TGTGCCAGCAGACCCGACACCCTCTCCTACGAGCAGTACTTC
CASRPDTLSYEQYF
>NA|13|NA|TRBV27|TRBJ1-2
TGTGCCAGCAGAGGGACCGCGGGCTATGGCTACACCTTC
CASRGTAGYGYTF
>NA|15|TRBD1|TRBV27|TRBJ1-2
TGTGCCAGCAGTTCCCCGGGACAGCTAAACTATGGCTACACCTTC
CASSSPGQLNYGYTF
>NA|16|TRBD2|TRBV13|TRBJ2-1
TGTGCCAGCAGCTTAGGGGCTAGCGGGAGCCACAATGAGCAGTTCTTC
CASSLGASGSHNEQFF
>NA|15|NA|TRBV7-9|TRBJ2-1
TGTGCCAGCAGCTCCGACCTTTATTCCTACAATGAGCAGTTCTTC
CASSSDLYSYNEQFF
>NA|13|TRBD1|TRBV6-1|TRBJ2-7
TGTGCCAGCAGGAGGACAGGTGGTTACGAGCAGTACTTC
CASRRTGGYEQYF
>NA|13|TRBD1|TRBV5-1|TRBJ1-5
TGCGCCAGCAGCTGGGACAGGGGTCAGCCCCAGCATTTT
CASSWDRGQPQHF
>NA|14|TRBD2|TRBV19|TRBJ2-1
TGTGCCAGTAATAGCGGGGGCCCCTACAATGAGCAGTTCTTC
CASNSGGPYNEQFF
>NA|13|NA|TRBV19|TRBJ2-7
TGTGCCAGTAGTATAGGCAGGTTGGGCGAGCAGTACTTC
CASSIGRLGEQYF
>NA|15|NA|TRBV28|TRBJ1-2
TGTGCCAGCACCCTACTTCCCGGGGCAGGGTCTGGCTACACCTTC
CASTLLPGAGSGYTF
>NA|14|TRBD1|TRBV4-3|TRBJ2-7
TGCGCCAGCAGCCCGGACAGGGGGTCCTACGAGCAGTACTTC
CASSPDRGSYEQYF
>NA|15|TRBD2|TRBV4-1|TRBJ2-5
TGCGCCAGCAGTTTAGCGGGAGGGCCCCGGGAGACCCAGTACTTC
CASSLAGGPRETQYF
>NA|12|NA|TRBV7-9|TRBJ2-7
TGTGCCAGCAGCTTAGGGGGTGGGGAGCAGTACTTC
CASSLGGGEQYF
>NA|13|NA|TRBV10-1|TRBJ2-2
TGCGCCAGCAGTGAAGACGGCACCGGGGAGCTGTTTTTT
CASSEDGTGELFF
>once|15|NA|TRBV6-6|TRBJ2-7
TGTGCCAGCAGTTACCCCGAAAGGGGGAACTACGAGCAGTACTTC
CASSYPERGNYEQYF
>NA|14|NA|TRBV11-2|TRBJ2-1
TGTGCCAGCAGCTTAACATCCTCCGGTGGGGAGCAGTTCTTC
CASSLTSSGGEQFF
>NA|16|NA|TRBV7-6|TRBJ2-1
TGTGCCAGCAGCTTATCCTCTACCAGCTCCTACAATGAGCAGTTCTTC
CASSLSSTSSYNEQFF
>NA|14|NA|TRBV7-2|TRBJ2-7
TGTGCCAGCAGCCCGGTCCCTAGCTCCTACGAGCAGTACTTC
CASSPVPSSYEQYF
>NA|16|TRBD2|TRBV30|TRBJ2-1
TGTGCCTGGTGCAGGGGCTTAGCGGGAGAACTCAATGAGCAGTTCTTC
CAWCRGLAGELNEQFF
>once|13|NA|TRBV2|TRBJ2-1
TGTGCCAGCCAACCGGGAGCAGCGGATGAGCAGTTCTTC
CASQPGAADEQFF
>NA|13|TRBD1|TRBV10-1|TRBJ2-7
TGCGCCAGCAGTGAAACAGGGGACTACGAGCAGTACTTC
CASSETGDYEQYF
>NA|14|NA|TRBV9|TRBJ2-5
TGTGCCAGCAGCGTAGGGTGGGATCAAGAGACCCAGTACTTC
CASSVGWDQETQYF
>NA|13|TRBD1|TRBV27|TRBJ2-2
TGTGCCAGCAGTCTGACAGGGGCCGGGGAGCTGTTTTTT
CASSLTGAGELFF
>NA|13|NA|TRBV28|TRBJ2-7
TGTGCCAGCAGTTGGTCGGACTCCTACGAGCAGTACTTC
CASSWSDSYEQYF
>NA|12|TRBD1|TRBV6-5|TRBJ2-7
TGTGCCAGTGGACAGGCCGCCTACGAGCAGTACTTC
CASGQAAYEQYF
>NA|17|TRBD2|TRBV9|TRBJ2-3
TGTGCCAGCAGCGGGTCTGGCGGGAGGGGAAGCACAGATACGCAGTATTTT
CASSGSGGRGSTDTQYF
>NA|16|NA|TRBV28|TRBJ1-3
TGTGCCAGCAGTTTAGTAGGGGCCAACTCTGGAAACACCATATATTTT
CASSLVGANSGNTIYF
>NA|11|NA|TRBV10-2|TRBJ2-1
TGCGCCAGCAACGGAGGGCTGGAGCAGTTCTTC
CASNGGLEQFF
>once|16|NA|TRBV4-3|TRBJ2-2
TGCGCCAGCAGCCAAGAAATGGAAGGAGACACCGGGGAGCTGTTTTTT
CASSQEMEGDTGELFF
>NA|13|NA|TRBV19|TRBJ1-1
TGTGCCAGTAGGCAAGGCGGTAGGACTGAAGCTTTCTTT
CASRQGGRTEAFF
>NA|13|NA|TRBV9|TRBJ2-1
TGTGCCAGCAGCGTTGGGGCCCCGGATGAGCAGTTCTTC
CASSVGAPDEQFF
>NA|16|NA|TRBV4-2|TRBJ2-7
TGTGCCAGCAGCCCAACCGCCGGGACAATATCCTACGAGCAGTACTTC
CASSPTAGTISYEQYF
>NA|12|NA|TRBV19|TRBJ2-3
TGTGCCAGTAGTATAGACGGGGATACGCAGTATTTT
CASSIDGDTQYF
>once|17|NA|TRBV5-6|TRBJ2-6
TGTGCCAGCCAGCGGGACAATAGTCACAGTCGGGCCAACGTCCTGACTTTC
CASQRDNSHSRANVLTF
>NA|13|NA|TRBV10-1|TRBJ2-5
TGCGCCAGCAGTGAAACAGACCAAGAGACCCAGTACTTC
CASSETDQETQYF
>NA|19|NA|TRBV7-2|TRBJ1-6
TGTGCCAGCAGCGGGATACACAGGGACCTTAGCTCCTATAATTCACCCCTCCACTTT
CASSGIHRDLSSYNSPLHF